A single sample gave rise to the 13 T cell receptor beta chains below, sequenced in a study of cytomegalovirus exposure and HLA in healthy donors. The PCR made use of 60 Vbeta and 13 Jbeta primers. Produced via immunoSEQ multiplex PCR; TCRdb's table is partial and in-frame only. The sample contains 190,000 or so clones, 82% of which appear only once. Sequenced sample: PBMCs. Every receptor here comes from a boy between 2 and 15 years old in good health and CMV-seronegative.

This chain links TRBV2 with TRBJ2-7; TRBD1 agrees at 10 bases. CDR3 length: 14 residues. In germline, CDR1 is SNHLY, CDR2 FYNNEI. V was pared by 10 bases and J by 2 bases, with 8 bases of the junction left unmatched. In DNA form, the CDR3 reads TGTGCCACACGACAGGGGGCCACGGCCTACGAGCAGTACTTC. It is translated as CATRQGATAYEQYF.

J is TRBJ2-5 and V is TRBV18, with 7 bases aligning to TRBD1. The CDR3 loop spans 14 amino acids. Germline trimming cut 6 bases from V and 2 bases from J; bases unmatched to any gene: 6. Germline V gene lookup returns CDR1 KGHSH and CDR2 LQKENI. The CDR3 nucleotides read TGTGCCAGCTCGTACGACAGGGCACAAGAGACCCAGTACTTC. It specifies CASSYDRAQETQYF.

The CDR3 region has the DNA TGCAGCGTTGCAGACAGGGTAGAGACCCAGTACTTC. Amino acids: CSVADRVETQYF. The chain uses TRBV29-1 and TRBJ2-5; 7 bases fit TRBD1. The junction had 3 bases not matched to a gene; V was cut back by 4 bases and J by 4 bases. Per the germline V gene, CDR1 is SQVTM and CDR2 is ANQGSEA. CDR3 length: 12 residues.

V gene TRBV6-4 combines with J gene TRBJ2-3; a weak D match, TRBD1 (5 bases). Germline V gene sequence: CDR1 MRHNA, CDR2 SNTAGT. This CDR3 has 17 amino acids. V was clipped by 7 bases and J by 6 bases, with 26 bases between them. Here the CDR3 reads CASIPRGARTPPDTQYF. CDR3 in DNA: TGTGCCAGCATTCCCCGTGGGGCCCGGACACCCCCCGATACGCAGTATTTT.

This chain uses TRBV2 with TRBJ1-3; possible D gene TRBD1, 5 bases. The CDR3 runs to 15 residues. Germline CDR1 SNHLY, CDR2 FYNNEI. V was trimmed by 7 bases and J by 0 bases, leaving 13 bases between them. CDR3 loop: CASIRDSVSGNTIYF. For the CDR3, the DNA is TGTGCCAGCATCCGCGACAGCGTCTCTGGAAACACCATATATTTT.

The genes are TRBV4-1 and TRBJ2-7; D is unclear. Per the germline V gene, CDR1 is MGHRA and CDR2 is YSYEKL. Trimming cost V 0 bases and J 3 bases, with 12 bases left between them. CDR3 size: 15 residues. In DNA form, the CDR3 reads TGCGCCAGCAGCCAAGATGGCAGAGGAATCTACGAGCAGTACTTC. It yields the protein CASSQDGRGIYEQYF.

The chain links TRBV7-8 to TRBJ2-5; a weak D match, TRBD1 (7 bases). The V gene lost 0 bases and the J gene lost 4 bases, with 18 bases spanning the gap. The CDR3 totals 17 residues. Germline values: CDR1 SGHVS, CDR2 FQNEAQ. Written as DNA, the CDR3 is TGTGCCAGCAGCTTAGCGCTCGGTGGGCAGGGGGGAGAGACCCAGTACTTC. It yields the protein CASSLALGGQGGETQYF.

V usage is TRBV11-2 and J usage is TRBJ2-5; 8 bases line up with TRBD2. Losses at the gene ends were 0 bases for V and 2 bases for J; bases not matched to a gene: 5. This CDR3 is built from 16 residues. Germline assignment: CDR1 SGHAT and CDR2 FQNNGV. The CDR3 protein is CASSLELRGAQETQYF. CDR3 coding DNA: TGTGCCAGCAGCTTAGAGTTGCGGGGGGCTCAAGAGACCCAGTACTTC.

This sequence joins TRBV5-4 and TRBJ2-5; TRBD1 matches 9 bases. Losses at the gene ends were 3 bases for V and 5 bases for J; bases not matched to a gene: 5. The CDR3 has 14 residues. CDR1 SGHNT and CDR2 YYREEE come from the germline V gene (reference sequence). The CDR3, as DNA: TGTGCCAGCAGCTGGGACAGGGCGGGGGAGACCCAGTACTTC. It codes for CASSWDRAGETQYF.

The chain carries TRBV7-8 and TRBJ2-1, with D hard to call. The CDR3 contains 16 residues. The V and J ends lost 1 base and 0 bases respectively, with 10 bases between them. Germline CDR1 and CDR2: SGHVS and FQNEAQ. Here the CDR3 DNA reads TGTGCCAGCAGCTTAGATGGGCTACTCTCCTACAATGAGCAGTTCTTC. Its translation is CASSLDGLLSYNEQFF.

The genes are TRBV13 and TRBJ2-1; D might be TRBD2 (6 bases). V shed 6 bases and J shed 1 base, with 13 bases lying between them. Germline values: CDR1 PRHDT, CDR2 FYEKMQ (reference sequence). The CDR3 consists of 15 residues. CDR3 amino acids: CASSTRDWSYNEQFF. DNA of the CDR3: TGTGCCAGCAGTACCCGGGACTGGTCCTACAATGAGCAGTTCTTC.

The chain uses TRBV7-2 and TRBJ2-1; 8 bases fit TRBD2. Germline CDR1 SGHTA, CDR2 FQGNSA. The ends lost 5 bases at V and 5 bases at J; junction bases unmatched: 8. The CDR3 has 15 amino acids. In DNA form, the CDR3 reads TGTGCCAGCAGCGCTCGGGGGGGCCTAAACAATGAGCAGTTCTTC. This encodes CASSARGGLNNEQFF.

V is TRBV6-5 and J is TRBJ2-5, with 13 nucleotides matching TRBD2. The DNA matches TRBJ2-7 better at its end, which makes the J call doubtful. Looked up from germline, CDR1 is MNHEY and CDR2 is SVGAGI. This CDR3 spans 15 amino acids. The CDR3 bases are TGTGCCAGCAGCCAACTAGCGGGGGGGCGGTACGAGCAGTACTTC. This codes for CASSQLAGGRYEQYF.